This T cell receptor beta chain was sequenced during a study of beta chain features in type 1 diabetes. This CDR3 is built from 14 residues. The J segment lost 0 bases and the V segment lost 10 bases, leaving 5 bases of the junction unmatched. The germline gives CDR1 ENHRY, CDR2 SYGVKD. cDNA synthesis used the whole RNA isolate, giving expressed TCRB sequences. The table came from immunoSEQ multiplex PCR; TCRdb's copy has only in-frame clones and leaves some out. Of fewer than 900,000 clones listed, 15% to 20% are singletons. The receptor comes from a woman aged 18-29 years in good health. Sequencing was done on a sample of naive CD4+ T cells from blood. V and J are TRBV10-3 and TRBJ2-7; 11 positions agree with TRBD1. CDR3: CATMGQGDSYEQYF. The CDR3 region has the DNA TGTGCCACGATGGGACAGGGGGACTCCTACGAGCAGTACTTC.